This T cell receptor beta chain was obtained from a study of shared clonotypes between healthy human individuals. Naive CD8 cells lacked CD45RO and underwent positive selection for CCR7, leaving out terminally differentiated effector memory CD45RA+ cells. This CDR3 has 13 residues. Germline CDR1 and CDR2: SGHAT and FQNNGV. The V and J ends lost 5 bases and 7 bases, in that order; junction bases with no gene match: 7. The table came from immunoSEQ multiplex PCR; TCRdb's copy has only in-frame clones and leaves some out. The profile covers about 2.1 million clones, with just over 90% appearing a single time and over 1.5% taken by the ten largest. Comment on this clone: At the DNA level, this CDR3 is encoded by other sequences in the same sample as well.

This clonotype was sampled from a man aged 18 to 35 in good health. Some clones in this sample may be carry-over from other donors' samples. The sequencing sample was made of naive CD8+ T cells from PBMCs. The V call is TRBV11-2, the J call TRBJ2-7; 8 bases are shared with TRBD1. Here the CDR3 DNA reads TGTGCCAGCAGCCCGCGGACAGGGTATGAGCAGTACTTC. Residues: CASSPRTGYEQYF.